Reported below is one TCR beta chain. Its specificity is not known. The data were obtained in a study of T cell responses to AZD1222 COVID-19 vaccine. Germline assignment: CDR1 SNHLY and CDR2 FYNNEI. Trimming took off 4 bases at V and 4 bases at J, with 10 bases between the two ends. This CDR3 has 14 residues. Findings of the study overall: At baseline, seropositivity was found in only 6 or 7 AZD1222 recipients. It should be noted that donors were predominantly white British and more often female, and clonal diversity was possibly underestimated.

Clones were read by immunoSEQ multiplex PCR, and TCRdb kept only the in-frame ones, dropping some. Of some 100,000 clones in the sample, approximately 87% were seen once. The sample consisted of peripheral blood, taken on day 0 of AZD1222 vaccination. The TCR comes from an adult in good health. V and J are TRBV2 and TRBJ1-4; D is uncertain. The CDR3 region is CASSVGGFNEKLFF. The CDR3 DNA reads TGTGCCAGCAGTGTTGGAGGGTTTAATGAAAAACTGTTTTTT. The full variable domain, its missing parts supplied by reference TRBV2 and TRBJ1-4, is EPEVTQTPSHQVTQMGQEVILRCVPISNHLYFYWYRQILGQKVEFLVSFYNNEISEKSEIFDDQFSVERPDGSNFTLKIRSTKLEDSAMYFCASSVGGFNEKLFFGSGTQLSVL.